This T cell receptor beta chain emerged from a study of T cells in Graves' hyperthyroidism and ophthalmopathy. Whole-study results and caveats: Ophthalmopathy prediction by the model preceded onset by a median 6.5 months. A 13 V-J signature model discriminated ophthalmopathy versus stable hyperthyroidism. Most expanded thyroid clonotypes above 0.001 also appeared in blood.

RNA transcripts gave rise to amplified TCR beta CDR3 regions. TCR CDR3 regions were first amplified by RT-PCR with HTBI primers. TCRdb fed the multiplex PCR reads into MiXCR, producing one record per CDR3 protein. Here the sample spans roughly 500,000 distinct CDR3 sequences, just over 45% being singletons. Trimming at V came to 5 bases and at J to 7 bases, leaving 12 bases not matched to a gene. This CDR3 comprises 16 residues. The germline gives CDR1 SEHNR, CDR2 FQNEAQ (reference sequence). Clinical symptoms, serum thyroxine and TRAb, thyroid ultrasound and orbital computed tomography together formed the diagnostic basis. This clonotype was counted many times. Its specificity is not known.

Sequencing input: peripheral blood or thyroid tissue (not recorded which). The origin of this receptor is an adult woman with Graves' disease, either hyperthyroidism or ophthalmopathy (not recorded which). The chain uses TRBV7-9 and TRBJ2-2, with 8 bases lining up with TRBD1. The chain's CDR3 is CASSLTPDRADGELFF. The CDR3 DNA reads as TGTGCCAGCAGCCTGACCCCGGACAGGGCAGACGGGGAGCTGTTTTTT.